This paragraph covers one T cell receptor beta chain sequence. Its antigen remains unknown. These data come from a study of CD8+CD57+ T cells in acquired aplastic anemia. General study findings and limits: Both patients and controls carried the same twenty-nine CD8+ CDR3 sequences.

The sequenced patients had an expansion of CD8+CD57+ cells seen by flow cytometry. Severe acquired aplastic anemia was diagnosed in all patients. CDR3 and TCR beta VDJ profiling relied on a genomic DNA template. TCRdb analysed the reads with MiXCR anew, one entry per CDR3 protein. The sample consists of roughly 250,000 distinct CDR3 sequences, 47% of them appearing once. The V gene's germline CDR1 is SGDLS and CDR2 YYNGEE. The length of the CDR3 is 14 residues. Deletions cut 2 bases from V and 5 bases from J, with 14 bases between. The TCR was taken from a human donor with aplastic anemia. The rearrangement uses TRBV9 and TRBJ2-7; D may match TRBD1 or TRBD2 (6 bases each). The material sequenced was sorted CD4+, CD8+, or CD8+CD57+ T cells (not recorded which) from PBMCs. This chain's CDR3 is CASSVFFGGDEQYF. DNA for the CDR3: TGTGCCAGCAGCGTCTTCTTCGGGGGCGACGAGCAGTACTTC.